The 24 T cell receptor beta chains listed next were all sequenced from one sample in a study of CD8 T cells in Susac syndrome. RNA amounts of roughly 0.5 to 1 ug underwent reverse transcription with random hexamers. TCRdb passed the immunoSEQ multiplex PCR reads through MiXCR, listing each CDR3 protein once. The sample records around 180,000 distinct CDR3 sequences, around 94% being singletons. Material for sequencing was CD4+ T cells from PBMCs. The source of these receptors is a human donor with Susac syndrome.

The chain uses TRBV20-1 and TRBJ2-3; D unresolved. The CDR3 extends over 14 amino acids. V was pared by 5 bases and J by 2 bases, with 14 bases between. Looked up from germline, CDR1 is DFQATT and CDR2 is SNEGSKA (reference sequence). The CDR3 DNA sequence: TGCAGTGCTTTCCCCGGCAGCCTCACAGATACGCAGTATTTT. It specifies CSAFPGSLTDTQYF.

V is TRBV4-1 and J is TRBJ1-2, with D perhaps matching TRBD1 (5 bases). Germline V gene lookup returns CDR1 MGHRA and CDR2 YSYEKL. V was clipped by 4 bases and J by 4 bases, with 19 bases between them. There are 16 residues in the CDR3. The CDR3 reads CASSPEGRGDGYGYTF. In nucleotides, the CDR3 is TGCGCCAGCAGCCCGGAGGGAAGGGGTGACGGCTATGGCTACACCTTC.

V usage is TRBV27 and J usage is TRBJ2-2; 7 bases agree with TRBD1. Per germline, CDR1 MNHEY and CDR2 SMNVEV (reference sequence). V gave up 5 bases and J gave up 4 bases; unmatched junction bases: 4. The CDR3 sequence is 14 residues long. This CDR3 reads CASSATGFTGELFF. CDR3 sequence (DNA): TGTGCCAGCAGTGCGACAGGGTTCACCGGGGAGCTGTTTTTT.

The rearrangement joins TRBV30 to TRBJ1-1; D not certain. The CDR3 covers 13 residues. The germline V gene has CDR1 GTSNPN and CDR2 SVGIG (reference sequence). Trimming took 1 base from V and 0 from J, leaving 6 bases between them. The CDR3 sequence is CAWSAALNTEAFF. The DNA for the CDR3 is TGTGCCTGGAGTGCCGCCTTGAACACTGAAGCTTTCTTT.

This clonotype has just one count. The V and J genes are TRBV19 and TRBJ2-5, with 9 bases fitting TRBD1. V shed 5 bases, J shed 3 bases, and the junction held 7 bases outside the gene matches. The CDR3 loop spans 15 amino acids. CDR1 LNHDA and CDR2 SQIVND come from the germline V gene (reference sequence). The CDR3 spells CASSLGQGSEETQYF. As DNA, the CDR3 is TGTGCCAGTAGTCTTGGACAGGGGTCGGAAGAGACCCAGTACTTC.

The V and J genes are TRBV15 and TRBJ1-6, with TRBD1 matching 10 bases. The V gene end was trimmed by 3 bases and the J gene end by 14 bases; junction bases not matched to a gene: 1. Germline CDR1 reads LNHNV; CDR2 reads YYDKDF (reference sequence). The CDR3 runs to 12 residues. The CDR3 bases are TGTGCCACCAGCAGGGGACAGGGGACCCTCCACTTT. This codes for CATSRGQGTLHF.

This clonotype was counted only a few times. The genes are TRBV20-1 and TRBJ2-3; 11 bases line up with TRBD2. Germline values: CDR1 DFQATT, CDR2 SNEGSKA (reference sequence). The junction had 8 bases not matched to a gene; V was cut back by 0 bases and J by 3 bases. The CDR3 totals 17 residues. CDR3: CSARDASGGRGTDTQYF. The CDR3, as DNA: TGCAGTGCTAGAGATGCTAGCGGGGGGCGGGGTACAGATACGCAGTATTTT.

The chain uses TRBV27 and TRBJ2-7, with 7 nucleotides matching TRBD1. In germline, CDR1 is MNHEY, CDR2 SMNVEV (reference sequence). V was clipped by 0 bases and J by 6 bases; unmatched bases: 5. This CDR3 contains 14 residues. CDR3 in amino acids: CASSLSVAGGEQYF. The CDR3 nucleotides are TGTGCCAGCAGTTTATCGGTCGCAGGGGGCGAGCAGTACTTC.

This CDR3 is CASSQNRGPNPHEQYF. The CDR3 DNA reads TGCGCCAGCAGCCAAAACAGGGGGCCCAACCCCCACGAGCAGTACTTC. V and J are TRBV4-1 and TRBJ2-7; 9 bases map to TRBD1. Germline assignment: CDR1 MGHRA and CDR2 YSYEKL. Germline trimming cut 2 bases from V and 5 bases from J; bases unmatched to any gene: 10. CDR3 size: 16 residues.

This chain's CDR3 is CASSLGQGDNYGYTF. The DNA for the CDR3 is TGTGCCAGCAGCTTAGGGCAGGGGGATAACTATGGCTACACCTTC. The chain recombines TRBV7-8 with TRBJ1-2; 7 bases agree with TRBD1. The CDR3 is made up of 15 amino acids. The junction had 3 bases not matched to a gene; V was cut back by 1 base and J by 1 base. From germline, CDR1 is SGHVS and CDR2 FQNEAQ.

The count of this clonotype is one. This chain joins TRBV7-7 and TRBJ2-1; D may be TRBD1 (6 bases). Trimming removed 4 bases from V and 9 bases from J, with 10 bases in between. The germline CDR1 and CDR2 sequences are SSHAT and FNYEAQ (reference sequence). The CDR3 consists of 12 residues. This CDR3 reads CASSSTGSEQFF. For the CDR3, the DNA is TGTGCCAGCAGCTCAACAGGGAGTGAGCAGTTCTTC.

The J gene is TRBJ2-2, the V gene TRBV6-1; the D gene could be TRBD1 or TRBD2 (6 bases each). Trimming shortened V by 5 bases and J by 4 bases, and 14 bases separated the two germline ends. Germline V gene data show CDR1 as MNHNS and CDR2 as SASEGT. The CDR3 runs to 15 residues. CDR3 region: CASSPPGAVTGELFF. In nucleotides, the CDR3 is TGTGCCAGCAGTCCTCCGGGGGCTGTCACCGGGGAGCTGTTTTTT.

This clonotype came up once. This chain links TRBV6-5 with TRBJ1-2; no firm D call. Germline V lookup: CDR1 MNHEY, CDR2 SVGAGI. V was shortened by 5 bases and J by 6 bases, with 10 bases between the two germline ends. This CDR3 is built from 12 residues. This CDR3 reads CASSENLDGYTF. In DNA form, the CDR3 reads TGTGCCAGCAGTGAGAATCTTGATGGCTACACCTTC.

This clonotype was observed a single time. The gene calls are TRBV6-2 or TRBV6-3 and TRBJ2-7; D is undetermined. Trimming took 2 bases from V and 13 from J, leaving 15 bases between them. Germline CDR1 and CDR2: MNHEY and SVGEGT. The CDR3 spans 12 residues. DNA for the CDR3: TGTGCCAGCAGTTACGAAGGTCGGGTCGATTACTTC. Amino acid sequence: CASSYEGRVDYF.

This clonotype has a single count. V gene TRBV29-1 combines with J gene TRBJ1-2; D may be TRBD1 (5 bases). The CDR3 runs 10 residues. Germline V gene lookup returns CDR1 SQVTM and CDR2 ANQGSEA. The V end lost 3 bases, the J end lost 13 bases, and 12 bases lay between the germline ends. CDR3 region: CSVESPGTTF. Written as DNA, the CDR3 is TGCAGCGTTGAGAGCCCCGGGACCACCTTC.

This rearrangement joins TRBV5-4 to TRBJ1-1; 10 bases match TRBD1. This CDR3 region has 16 residues. From germline, CDR1 is SGHNT and CDR2 YYREEE (reference sequence). Losses at the gene ends were 0 bases for V and 2 bases for J; bases not matched to a gene: 4. CDR3 in DNA: TGTGCCAGCAGCTTGGAAGGACAGGGGGTAAACACTGAAGCTTTCTTT. Its protein product is CASSLEGQGVNTEAFF. Looking up the rest from reference TRBV5-4 and TRBJ1-1 gives the full variable domain: ETGVTQSPTHLIKTRGQQVTLRCSSQSGHNTVSWYQQALGQGPQFIFQYYREEENGRGNFPPRFSGLQFPNYSSELNVNALELDDSALYLCASSLEGQGVNTEAFFGQGTRLTVV.

Only a few counts were recorded for this clonotype. The chain recombines TRBV19 with TRBJ2-7, with 8 nucleotides matching TRBD2. Germline CDR1 reads LNHDA; CDR2 reads SQIVND (reference sequence). The J segment lost 6 bases and the V segment lost 5 bases, leaving 9 bases of the junction unmatched. This CDR3 spans 14 amino acids. The CDR3 here is CASSRAASGREQYF. DNA for the CDR3: TGTGCCAGTAGTCGAGCGGCTAGCGGGCGCGAGCAGTACTTC. Based on the CDR3 plus reference TRBV19 and TRBJ2-7, the full variable domain is DGGITQSPKYLFRKEGQNVTLSCEQNLNHDAMYWYRQDPGQGLRLIYYSQIVNDFQKGDIAEGYSVSREKKESFPLTVTSAQKNPTAFYLCASSRAASGREQYFGPGTRLTVT.

This clonotype has a single count. V gene TRBV3-1 combines with J gene TRBJ2-2; 7 bases align to TRBD2. Looked up from germline, CDR1 is LGHDT and CDR2 is YNNKEL (reference sequence). The CDR3 totals 13 residues. V lost 2 bases, J lost 7 bases, and 1 base stayed unmatched. The CDR3 DNA reads TGTGCCAGCAGCCAAAGCGGGATCGGGGAGCTGTTTTTT. It translates to CASSQSGIGELFF.

This chain joins TRBV24-1 and TRBJ1-2, with 7 bases identical to TRBD1. V was clipped by 3 bases and J by 7 bases; unmatched bases: 7. In germline, CDR1 is KGHDR, CDR2 SFDVKD. The length of the CDR3 is 14 residues. Here the CDR3 DNA reads TGTGCCACCAGTGATCCCGGACAGGCTGCTGGCTACACCTTC. Protein product: CATSDPGQAAGYTF.

The rearrangement uses TRBV4-2 and TRBJ2-5; D is perhaps TRBD1 (6 bases). The CDR3 runs 15 residues. CDR1 and CDR2 (germline): LGHNA, YNFKEQ. The V end lost 2 bases, the J end lost 1 base, and 11 bases lay between the germline ends. In DNA form, the CDR3 reads TGTGCCAGCAGCCAAACAGGGAATCCCCAAGAGACCCAGTACTTC. Encoded protein: CASSQTGNPQETQYF.

This clonotype was observed a single time. The J gene is TRBJ1-5, the V gene TRBV7-9; 9 bases match TRBD1. This CDR3 spans 15 amino acids. After removal of 3 bases from V and 2 bases from J, the junction contained 2 bases not matched to a gene. Germline CDR1 reads SEHNR; CDR2 reads FQNEAQ (reference sequence). In DNA, the CDR3 is TGTGCCAGCAGCTTGGACAGGGGACGCAATCAGCCCCAGCATTTT. This encodes CASSLDRGRNQPQHF.

Only one count was recorded for this clonotype. This rearrangement joins TRBV12-3 or TRBV12-4 to TRBJ1-5; D may be TRBD1 (5 bases). This CDR3 spans 14 amino acids. The germline V and J ends were trimmed by 2 bases and 7 bases, with 12 bases remaining between them. CDR3 protein: CASSLNQGGQPQHF. In DNA form, the CDR3 reads TGTGCCAGCAGTTTAAACCAGGGAGGACAGCCCCAGCATTTT.

The CDR3 sequence: CASSDEDYGYTF. The CDR3 DNA sequence: TGTGCCAGCAGCGATGAGGACTATGGCTACACCTTC. The genes are TRBV12-3 or TRBV12-4 and TRBJ1-2; D gene unclear. Trimming took 6 bases from V and 3 from J, leaving 8 bases between them. The CDR3 loop spans 12 amino acids.

In nucleotides, the CDR3 is TGTGCCAGCAGCCAAGGGGACAGGGCTTACAATCAGCCCCAGCATTTT. Amino acids: CASSQGDRAYNQPQHF. V usage is TRBV3-1 and J usage is TRBJ1-5; 9 bases fit TRBD1. CDR1 is LGHDT, CDR2 YNNKEL, per germline (reference sequence). Trimming removed 1 base from V and 3 bases from J; junction bases left unmatched: 4. The CDR3 is 16 residues long.